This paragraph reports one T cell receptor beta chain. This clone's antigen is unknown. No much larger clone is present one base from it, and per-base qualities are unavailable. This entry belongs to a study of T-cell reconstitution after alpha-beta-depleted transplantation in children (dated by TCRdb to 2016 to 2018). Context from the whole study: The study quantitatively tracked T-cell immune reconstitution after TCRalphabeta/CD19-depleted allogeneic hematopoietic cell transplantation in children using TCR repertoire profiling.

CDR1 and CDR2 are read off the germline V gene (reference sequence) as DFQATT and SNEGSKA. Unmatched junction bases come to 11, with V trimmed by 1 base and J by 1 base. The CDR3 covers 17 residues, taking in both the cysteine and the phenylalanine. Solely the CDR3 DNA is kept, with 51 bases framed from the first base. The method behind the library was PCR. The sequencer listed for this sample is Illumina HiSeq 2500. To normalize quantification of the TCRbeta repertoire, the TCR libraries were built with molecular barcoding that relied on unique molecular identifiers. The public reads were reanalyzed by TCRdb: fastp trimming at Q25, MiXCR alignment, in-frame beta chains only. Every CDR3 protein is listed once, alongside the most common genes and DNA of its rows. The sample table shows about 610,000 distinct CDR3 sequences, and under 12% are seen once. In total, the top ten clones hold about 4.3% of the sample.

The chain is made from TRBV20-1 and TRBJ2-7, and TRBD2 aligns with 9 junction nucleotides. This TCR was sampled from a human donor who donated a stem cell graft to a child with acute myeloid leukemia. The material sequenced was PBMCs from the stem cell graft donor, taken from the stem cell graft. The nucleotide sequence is TGCAGTGCTAGAGCTCACAAAGGGACTAGCTATTCCTACGAGCAGTACTTC. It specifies CSARAHKGTSYSYEQYF.